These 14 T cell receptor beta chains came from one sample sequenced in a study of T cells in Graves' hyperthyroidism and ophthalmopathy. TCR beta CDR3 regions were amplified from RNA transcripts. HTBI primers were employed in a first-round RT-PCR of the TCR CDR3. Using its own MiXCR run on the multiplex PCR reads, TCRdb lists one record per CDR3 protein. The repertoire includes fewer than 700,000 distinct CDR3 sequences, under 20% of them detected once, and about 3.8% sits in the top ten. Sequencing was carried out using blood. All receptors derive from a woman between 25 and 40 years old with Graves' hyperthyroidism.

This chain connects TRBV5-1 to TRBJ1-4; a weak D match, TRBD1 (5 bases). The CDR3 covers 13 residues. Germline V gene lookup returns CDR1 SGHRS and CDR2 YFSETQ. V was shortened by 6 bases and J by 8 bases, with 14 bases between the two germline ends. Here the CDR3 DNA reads TGCGCCAGCACCCAGAGGGGAGGGGAAAAACTGTTTTTT. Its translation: CASTQRGGEKLFF. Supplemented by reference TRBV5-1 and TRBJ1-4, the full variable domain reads KAGVTQTPRYLIKTRGQQVTLSCSPISGHRSVSWYQQTPGQGLQFLFEYFSETQRNKGNFPGRFSGRQFSNSRSEMNVSTLELGDSALYLCASTQRGGEKLFFGSGTQLSVL.

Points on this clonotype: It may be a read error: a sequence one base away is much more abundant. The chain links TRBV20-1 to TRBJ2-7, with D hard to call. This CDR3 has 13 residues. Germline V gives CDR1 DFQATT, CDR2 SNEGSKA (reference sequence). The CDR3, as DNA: TGCAGTGCTAGAGAATCCATCTCCTACGGGCAGTACTTC. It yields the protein CSARESISYGQYF.

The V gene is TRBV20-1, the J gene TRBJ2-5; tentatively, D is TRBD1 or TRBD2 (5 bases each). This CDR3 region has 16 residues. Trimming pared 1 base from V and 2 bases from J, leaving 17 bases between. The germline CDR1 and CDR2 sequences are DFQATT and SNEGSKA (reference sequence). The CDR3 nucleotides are TGCAGTGCTAGAGGTTCGGGGCCAGGGCTTCAAGAGACCCAGTACTTC. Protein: CSARGSGPGLQETQYF.

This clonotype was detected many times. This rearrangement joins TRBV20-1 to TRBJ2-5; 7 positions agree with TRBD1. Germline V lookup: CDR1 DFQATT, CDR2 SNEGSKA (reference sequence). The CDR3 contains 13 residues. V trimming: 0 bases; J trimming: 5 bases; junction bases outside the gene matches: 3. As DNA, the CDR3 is TGCAGTGCTAGAGACAGGGGGTTTGAGACCCAGTACTTC. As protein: CSARDRGFETQYF.

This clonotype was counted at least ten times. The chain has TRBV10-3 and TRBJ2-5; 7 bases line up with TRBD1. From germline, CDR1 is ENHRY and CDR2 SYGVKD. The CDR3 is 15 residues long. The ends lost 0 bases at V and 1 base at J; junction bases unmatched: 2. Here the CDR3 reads CAISESWTGQETQYF. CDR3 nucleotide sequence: TGTGCCATCAGTGAGTCCTGGACAGGCCAAGAGACCCAGTACTTC.

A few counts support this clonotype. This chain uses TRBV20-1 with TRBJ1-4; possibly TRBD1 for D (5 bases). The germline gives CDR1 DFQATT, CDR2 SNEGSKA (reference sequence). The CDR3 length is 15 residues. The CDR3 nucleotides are TGCCTGAAAGTGGGGGACGTTAGGCGTTGTGAAAAACTGTTTTTT. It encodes CLKVGDVRRCEKLFF.

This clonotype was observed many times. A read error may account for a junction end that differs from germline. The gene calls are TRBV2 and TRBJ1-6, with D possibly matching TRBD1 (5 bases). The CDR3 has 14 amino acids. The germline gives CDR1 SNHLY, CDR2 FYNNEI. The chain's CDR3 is CASSKRGTYSPLHF. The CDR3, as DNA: TGTGCCAGCAGCAAACGGGGGACGTATTCGCCCCTCCACTTT.

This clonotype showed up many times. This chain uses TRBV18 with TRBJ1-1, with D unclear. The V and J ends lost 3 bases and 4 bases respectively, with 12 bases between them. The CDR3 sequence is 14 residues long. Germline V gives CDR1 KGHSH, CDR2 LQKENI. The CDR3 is CASSPAGWGTEAFF. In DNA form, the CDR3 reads TGTGCCAGCTCACCTGCAGGTTGGGGCACTGAAGCTTTCTTT.

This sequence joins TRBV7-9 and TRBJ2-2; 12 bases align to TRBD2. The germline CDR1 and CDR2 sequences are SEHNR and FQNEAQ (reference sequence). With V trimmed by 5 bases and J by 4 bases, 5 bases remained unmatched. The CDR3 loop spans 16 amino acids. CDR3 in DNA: TGTGCCAGCAGCGAGACTAGCGGGGGTGGCACCGGGGAGCTGTTTTTT. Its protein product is CASSETSGGGTGELFF.

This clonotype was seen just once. The CDR3 loop is CASRDRDSGTQYF. The CDR3 DNA follows: TGTGCCAGCAGGGACCGGGACAGTGGTACCCAGTACTTC. This chain uses TRBV6-2 or TRBV6-3 with TRBJ2-5, with 7 bases fitting TRBD1. The germline V gene has CDR1 MNHEY and CDR2 SVGEGT. CDR3 size: 13 residues. With V trimmed by 6 bases and J by 8 bases, 9 bases remained unmatched.

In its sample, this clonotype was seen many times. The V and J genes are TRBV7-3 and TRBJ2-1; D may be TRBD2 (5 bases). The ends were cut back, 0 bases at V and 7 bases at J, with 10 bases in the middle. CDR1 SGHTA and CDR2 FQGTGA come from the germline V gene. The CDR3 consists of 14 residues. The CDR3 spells CASSLTSSRNEQFF. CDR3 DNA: TGTGCCAGCAGCTTAACCTCTAGCCGAAATGAGCAGTTCTTC.

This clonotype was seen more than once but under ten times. The CDR3 loop is CAWSVSGAYNEQFF. CDR3 in DNA: TGTGCCTGGAGTGTTTCCGGAGCCTACAATGAGCAGTTCTTC. This chain joins TRBV30 and TRBJ2-1; D call uncertain. V was cut by 0 bases and J by 2 bases, with 8 bases left in between. Germline-derived CDR1 and CDR2 are GTSNPN and SVGIG (reference sequence). CDR3 length: 14 amino acids.

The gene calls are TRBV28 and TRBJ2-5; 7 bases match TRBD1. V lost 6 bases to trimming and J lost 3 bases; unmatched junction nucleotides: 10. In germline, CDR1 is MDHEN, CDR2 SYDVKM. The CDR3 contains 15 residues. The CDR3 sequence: CASSLDREKEETQYF. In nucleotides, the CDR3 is TGTGCCAGCAGCCTAGACAGGGAGAAGGAAGAGACCCAGTACTTC.

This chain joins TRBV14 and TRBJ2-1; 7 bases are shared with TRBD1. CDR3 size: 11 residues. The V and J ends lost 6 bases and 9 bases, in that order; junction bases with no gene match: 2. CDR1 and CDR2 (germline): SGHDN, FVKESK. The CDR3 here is CASSTGVEQFF. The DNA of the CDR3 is TGTGCCAGCAGTACAGGGGTTGAGCAGTTCTTC.